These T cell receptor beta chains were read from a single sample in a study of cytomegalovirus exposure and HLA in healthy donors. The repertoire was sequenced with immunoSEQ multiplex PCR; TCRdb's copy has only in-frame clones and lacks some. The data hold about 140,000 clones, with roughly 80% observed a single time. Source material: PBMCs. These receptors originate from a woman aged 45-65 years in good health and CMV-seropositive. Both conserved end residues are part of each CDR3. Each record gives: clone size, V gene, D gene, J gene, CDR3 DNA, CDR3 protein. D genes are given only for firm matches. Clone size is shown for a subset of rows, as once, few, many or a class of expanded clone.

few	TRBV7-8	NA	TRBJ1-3	TGTGCCAGCAGCCACGACGGTCGGGAGTTCGGTGGAAACACCATATATTTT	CASSHDGREFGGNTIYF
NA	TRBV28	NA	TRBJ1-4	TGTGCCAGCAGTTCGCCAGGGTTAAATGAAAAACTGTTTTTT	CASSSPGLNEKLFF
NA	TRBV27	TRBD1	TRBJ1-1	TGTGCCAGCAGTTCCGCCCAGGGGGAGATTGGCACTGAAGCTTTCTTT	CASSSAQGEIGTEAFF
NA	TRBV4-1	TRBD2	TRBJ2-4	TGCGCCAGCAGCTCCGGGACTAGCGGCCTAGCCAAAAACATTCAGTACTTC	CASSSGTSGLAKNIQYF
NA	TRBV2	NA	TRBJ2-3	TGTGCCAGCAGTGACGGCCGACTGCCGGGGGCAGATACGCAGTATTTT	CASSDGRLPGADTQYF
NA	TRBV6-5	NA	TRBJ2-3	TGTGCCAGCAGTTGGGGCAGGGATGCAGATACGCAGTATTTT	CASSWGRDADTQYF
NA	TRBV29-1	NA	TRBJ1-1	TGCAGCGACTTTACCGGGGGCACTGAAGCTTTCTTT	CSDFTGGTEAFF
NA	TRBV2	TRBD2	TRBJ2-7	TGTGCCAGCACATTGGGGCTAGCGGGGGTCTACGAGCAGTACTTC	CASTLGLAGVYEQYF
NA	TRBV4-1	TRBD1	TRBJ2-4	TGCGCCAGCAGCAACCTCGGACAGGGATATCACATTCAGTACTTC	CASSNLGQGYHIQYF
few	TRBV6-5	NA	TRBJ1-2	TGTGCCAGCAGCCCCGCGGGGAGTGGCTACACCTTC	CASSPAGSGYTF
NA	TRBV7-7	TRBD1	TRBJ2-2	TGTGCTAGCAAAACGGGACAGTACACCGGGGAGCTGTTTTTT	CASKTGQYTGELFF
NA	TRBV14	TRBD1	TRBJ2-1	TGTGCCAGCAGCCCTGGACAGGGGGCTTCTTACAATGAGCAGTTCTTC	CASSPGQGASYNEQFF
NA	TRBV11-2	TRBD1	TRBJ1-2	TGTGCCAGCAACTTCCGGTTGGGACAGGGGCCCCCGGGCTATGGCTACACCTTC	CASNFRLGQGPPGYGYTF
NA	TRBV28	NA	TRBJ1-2	TGTGCCAGCCTCTCGGGTCGAAGTGGCTACACCTTC	CASLSGRSGYTF
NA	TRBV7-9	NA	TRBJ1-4	TGTGCCAGCACCCCGGTGGTTGCCAATGAAAAACTGTTTTTT	CASTPVVANEKLFF
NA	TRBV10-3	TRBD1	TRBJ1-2	TGTGCCATCAGTACAGTCAAACAGGGGGCGCCGGTCTATGGCTACACCTTC	CAISTVKQGAPVYGYTF
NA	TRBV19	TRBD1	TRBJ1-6	TGTGCCAGTAGTCCAGGGGGCTCACCCCTCCACTTT	CASSPGGSPLHF
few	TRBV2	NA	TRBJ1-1	TGTGCCAGCATCCGGTCCGTGCGGACTGAAGCTTTCTTT	CASIRSVRTEAFF
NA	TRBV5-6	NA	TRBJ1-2	TGTGCCAGCAGCTTGGTCCAAAGGGACTATGGCTATACCTTC	CASSLVQRDYGYTF
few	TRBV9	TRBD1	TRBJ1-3	TGTGCCAGCAGCCCTTGGGACAGCTCGAGCTCTGGAAACACCATATATTTT	CASSPWDSSSSGNTIYF
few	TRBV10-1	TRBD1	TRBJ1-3	TGCGCCAGCAGAACCGGGACAGCAACCTCTGGAAACACCATATATTTT	CASRTGTATSGNTIYF
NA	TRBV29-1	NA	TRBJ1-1	TGCAGCGTCGCCCGGGAGGCTGAAGCTTTCTTT	CSVAREAEAFF
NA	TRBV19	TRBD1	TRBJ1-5	TGTGCCTCCGGACAGGGCAATCAGCCCCAGCATTTT	CASGQGNQPQHF
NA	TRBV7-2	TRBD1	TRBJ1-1	TGTGCCAGCAGCTTACAGGACAGGGACGACACTGAAGCTTTCTTT	CASSLQDRDDTEAFF
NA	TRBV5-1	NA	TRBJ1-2	TGCGCCAGCAGCTTGAAAGGACAGTTGCTTTATGGCTACACCTTC	CASSLKGQLLYGYTF
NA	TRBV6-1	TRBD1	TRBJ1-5	TGTGCCAGCAAGGGGGCGCATAATCAGCCCCAGCATTTT	CASKGAHNQPQHF
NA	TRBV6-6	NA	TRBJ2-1	TGTGCCAGCTGGTCGCAGACAAATGAGCAGTTCTTC	CASWSQTNEQFF
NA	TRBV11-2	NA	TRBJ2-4	TGTGCCAGCAGCCCCCCGACAGGTCCTATTAACATTCAGTACTTC	CASSPPTGPINIQYF
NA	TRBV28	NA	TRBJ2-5	TGTGCCAGCTACCCTCTCCTCGGACAGCAAGAGACCCAGTACTTC	CASYPLLGQQETQYF
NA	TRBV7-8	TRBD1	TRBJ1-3	TGTGCCAGCAGCTTAGGACAGGGAAGAAACACCATATATTTT	CASSLGQGRNTIYF
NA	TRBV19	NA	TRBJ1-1	TGTGCCAGTAGTACAACAGGGAGGAACACTGAAGCTTTCTTT	CASSTTGRNTEAFF
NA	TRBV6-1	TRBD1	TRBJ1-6	TGTGCCAGCAGTGAGGACAGGAGCTCCTATAATTCACCCCTCCACTTT	CASSEDRSSYNSPLHF
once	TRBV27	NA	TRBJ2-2	TGTGCCAGCAGTTACACCGCGATGGGCGCCGGGGAGCTGTTTTTT	CASSYTAMGAGELFF
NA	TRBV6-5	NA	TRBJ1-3	TGTGCCAGCAAGGACTTCGGAAACACCATATATTTT	CASKDFGNTIYF
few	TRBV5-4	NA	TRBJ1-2	TGTGCCAGCAGCTTGGGAAGCCCTAACTATGGCTACACCTTC	CASSLGSPNYGYTF
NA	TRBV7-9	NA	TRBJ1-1	TGTGCCAGCAGCGATTACAGGGATGCCACTGAAGCTTTCTTT	CASSDYRDATEAFF
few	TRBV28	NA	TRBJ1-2	TGTGCCAGCAGTTTAGCGCTGGGGAGGGTCCATGGCTACACCTTC	CASSLALGRVHGYTF
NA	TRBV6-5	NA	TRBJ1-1	TGTGCCAGCAGTTCTCCAACAGCCCCGAACACTGAAGCTTTCTTT	CASSSPTAPNTEAFF
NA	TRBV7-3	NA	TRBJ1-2	TGTGCCAGCAGCCCACAGGGTAGCGGGCTGGTCGGCTACACCTTC	CASSPQGSGLVGYTF
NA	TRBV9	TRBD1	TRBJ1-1	TGTGCCAGCAGGGGACAGACCAACACTGAAGCTTTCTTT	CASRGQTNTEAFF
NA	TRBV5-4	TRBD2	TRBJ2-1	TGTGCCAGCAGCTTGATCGTAGCGGGGGGTAACAATGAGCAGTTCTTC	CASSLIVAGGNNEQFF
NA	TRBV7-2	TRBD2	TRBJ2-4	TGTGCCAGCAGCTTGACTAGCGGGGGGCGAATTCAGTACTTC	CASSLTSGGRIQYF